A selection of T cell receptor beta chains follows, all from one sample in a study of blood T cell repertoires in COVID-19. Libraries were prepared by immunoSEQ multiplex PCR; TCRdb keeps only in-frame clonotypes and omits some of them. The sample comprises more than 250,000 clones, roughly 88% of which are singletons, and 0.7% rests with the top ten. The sequenced sample was peripheral blood. The receptor set was obtained from a human donor in a cohort sampled during active COVID-19. Each CDR3 is given with its conserved first and last residue. A D gene is named only where the DNA matches it firmly. Only part of the rows carry a size: once, few, many, or a class if the clone is expanded.

V gene,D gene,clone size,J gene,CDR3 protein,CDR3 DNA
TRBV4-2,TRBD2,few,TRBJ2-1,CASSLAGEGDNEQFF,TGTGCCAGCAGCCTAGCGGGAGAAGGCGACAATGAGCAGTTCTTC
TRBV10-2,TRBD1,-,TRBJ1-1,CASYPDRVAEAFF,TGCGCCAGCTACCCTGACAGGGTTGCTGAAGCTTTCTTT
TRBV7-9,-,-,TRBJ2-5,CASSLGSGEETQYF,TGTGCCAGCAGCTTAGGGTCAGGGGAAGAGACCCAGTACTTC
TRBV27,TRBD1,-,TRBJ1-1,CASSLRTGTNTEAFF,TGTGCCAGCAGTCTTCGGACAGGGACGAACACTGAAGCTTTCTTT
TRBV3-1/TRBV3-2,-,-,TRBJ1-1,CASSHVPVKNTEAFF,TGTGCCAGCAGCCATGTCCCAGTAAAGAACACTGAAGCTTTCTTT
TRBV9,-,-,TRBJ1-2,CASSAGTLYGYTF,TGTGCCAGCAGCGCGGGAACCCTCTATGGCTACACCTTC
TRBV30,TRBD1,-,TRBJ2-7,CAWSPLRGQATVEQYF,TGTGCCTGGAGTCCTTTAAGGGGACAGGCAACTGTAGAGCAGTACTTC
TRBV19,TRBD1,-,TRBJ1-2,CASSYTSGQGRGGYTF,TGTGCCAGTAGTTACACTTCAGGACAGGGGCGGGGTGGCTACACCTTC
TRBV10-3,TRBD1,-,TRBJ1-2,CAIRETGPGYGYTF,TGTGCCATCAGGGAGACAGGGCCGGGCTATGGCTACACCTTC
TRBV11-1,TRBD2,-,TRBJ2-1,CASSTRAGGAYNEQFF,TGTGCCAGCAGCACCCGAGCGGGGGGGGCCTACAATGAGCAGTTCTTC
TRBV28,-,-,TRBJ2-1,CASRLALAPLNEQFF,TGTGCCAGCAGGCTCGCGCTAGCGCCCCTCAATGAGCAGTTCTTC
TRBV4-3,-,once,TRBJ2-1,CASSQDPPPLASPYNEQFF,TGCGCCAGCAGCCAAGATCCCCCTCCCCTAGCTTCACCTTACAATGAGCAGTTCTTC
TRBV7-9,-,-,TRBJ1-1,CASSTQGTEAFF,TGTGCCAGCAGCACCCAGGGCACTGAAGCTTTCTTT
TRBV10-1,TRBD2,once,TRBJ2-1,CASIRMGGLDEQFF,TGCGCCAGCATAAGGATGGGAGGGCTGGACGAGCAGTTCTTC
TRBV3-1/TRBV3-2,TRBD1,-,TRBJ1-2,CASSQRMTGAGGNYYGYTF,TGTGCCAGCAGCCAACGCATGACAGGGGCCGGAGGAAACTATTATGGCTACACCTTC
TRBV11-2,-,-,TRBJ1-1,CASSNGREAFF,TGTGCCAGCAGCAACGGGAGGGAGGCTTTCTTT
TRBV7-2,-,-,TRBJ2-7,CASSSGFSGQYF,TGTGCCAGCAGCTCGGGATTCAGCGGGCAGTACTTC
TRBV30,-,-,TRBJ2-1,CASSGHSSYNEQFF,TGTGCCAGTAGCGGTCATAGCTCCTACAATGAGCAGTTCTTC
TRBV7-2,TRBD1,-,TRBJ1-5,CASSFGTVPSSNQPQHF,TGTGCCAGCAGCTTCGGGACAGTTCCAAGTAGCAATCAGCCCCAGCATTTT
TRBV4-3,-,-,TRBJ1-2,CASSQDLEAPMVHGYTF,TGCGCCAGCAGCCAAGATCTGGAGGCGCCCATGGTTCATGGCTACACCTTC
TRBV4-3,-,-,TRBJ1-2,CASSQEATDYGYTF,TGCGCCAGCAGCCAAGAAGCGACAGACTATGGCTACACCTTC
TRBV27,-,-,TRBJ2-7,CASSSWAGDEQYF,TGTGCCAGCAGCTCCTGGGCCGGGGACGAGCAGTACTTC
TRBV18,TRBD1,-,TRBJ2-7,CASSRGTGDWSEQYF,TGTGCCAGCTCACGCGGGACAGGCGACTGGAGCGAGCAGTACTTC
TRBV7-3,TRBD1,few,TRBJ2-2,CASSLGTGTGELFF,TGTGCCAGCAGCTTAGGGACAGGGACCGGGGAGCTGTTTTTT
TRBV4-2,TRBD2,-,TRBJ2-7,CASSQDSGLAGSEQYF,TGTGCCAGCAGCCAGGACTCGGGACTAGCGGGCTCCGAGCAGTACTTC
TRBV9,-,-,TRBJ2-7,CASSVEARVAVQYF,TGTGCCAGCAGCGTAGAGGCCAGGGTAGCTGTGCAGTACTTC
TRBV7-7,-,-,TRBJ2-1,CASSPSWSAGEQFF,TGTGCTAGCAGCCCCTCGTGGAGCGCCGGTGAGCAGTTCTTC
TRBV11-2,TRBD1,-,TRBJ2-7,CASRRPGQGAREQYF,TGTGCCAGCAGACGCCCGGGACAGGGGGCGCGCGAGCAGTACTTC
TRBV6-2/TRBV6-3,TRBD1,-,TRBJ2-7,CASSYTLLGQGEQYF,TGTGCCAGCAGTTACACCCTCCTGGGACAGGGGGAGCAGTACTTC
TRBV19,TRBD1,-,TRBJ2-7,CASGPGQGTLYEQYF,TGTGCCAGTGGACCGGGACAGGGGACCCTCTACGAGCAGTACTTC
TRBV30,-,-,TRBJ1-5,CACGTSTASNQPQHF,TGTGCCTGCGGGACTTCAACTGCTAGCAATCAGCCCCAGCATTTT
TRBV10-3,TRBD1,-,TRBJ1-1,CAISGSQQGDTEAFF,TGTGCCATCAGTGGGTCACAACAGGGGGACACTGAAGCTTTCTTT
TRBV19,-,-,TRBJ1-5,CASSTFPVGQPQHF,TGTGCCAGTAGCACCTTTCCGGTTGGTCAGCCCCAGCATTTT
TRBV30,TRBD1,once,TRBJ1-2,CAWGQGGLYTF,TGTGCCTGGGGACAGGGAGGGCTCTACACCTTC
TRBV27,TRBD2,-,TRBJ2-2,CASRRWPGLAGGDGELFF,TGTGCCAGCAGAAGGTGGCCGGGACTAGCGGGAGGGGACGGGGAGCTGTTTTTT
TRBV6-4,TRBD1,-,TRBJ1-6,CASSATGSSYNSPLHF,TGTGCCAGCAGCGCGACAGGGAGCTCCTATAATTCACCCCTCCACTTT
TRBV23-1,TRBD1,-,TRBJ2-5,CASSHADRGETQYF,TGCGCCAGCAGTCACGCGGACAGGGGAGAGACCCAGTACTTC
TRBV7-8,TRBD1,-,TRBJ2-7,CASSLKTPDRGEAEQYF,TGTGCCAGCAGCTTAAAAACCCCGGACAGGGGTGAGGCCGAGCAGTACTTC
TRBV21-1,-,-,TRBJ1-2,CASSRWRVQHPYTF,TGTGCCAGCAGTAGGTGGAGGGTACAGCACCCCTACACCTTC
TRBV12-3/TRBV12-4,-,-,TRBJ1-1,CASRLAGDTEAFF,TGTGCCAGCCGCCTGGCGGGGGACACTGAAGCTTTCTTT
TRBV6-2/TRBV6-3,TRBD2,-,TRBJ2-1,CASSLSLAGTEQFF,TGTGCCAGCAGTCTCTCACTAGCGGGAACTGAGCAGTTCTTC
TRBV27,-,-,TRBJ1-2,CASSLQGNYGYTF,TGTGCCAGCAGTTTACAGGGAAACTATGGCTACACCTTC
TRBV6-5,-,-,TRBJ2-7,CASSYRGGNYEQYF,TGTGCCAGCAGTTATCGAGGTGGCAACTACGAGCAGTACTTC
TRBV9,TRBD2,-,TRBJ2-7,CASSPRLAGVYEQYF,TGTGCCAGCAGCCCTAGACTAGCGGGAGTCTACGAGCAGTACTTC
TRBV9,-,once,TRBJ1-1,CASSVDRGNTEAFF,TGTGCCAGCAGCGTGGACAGAGGGAACACTGAAGCTTTCTTT
TRBV19,-,-,TRBJ2-7,CASRGQSSSYEQYF,TGTGCCAGTAGGGGACAATCGAGCTCCTACGAGCAGTACTTC
TRBV2,-,-,TRBJ1-2,CASSNPGLSYGYTF,TGTGCCAGCAGTAACCCGGGACTGAGCTATGGCTACACCTTC
TRBV6-5,-,-,TRBJ2-7,CASSYSEDRGGYEQYF,TGTGCCAGCAGTTACTCGGAGGACCGGGGAGGTTACGAGCAGTACTTC
TRBV7-2,TRBD1,once,TRBJ1-2,CASSSTGANYGYTF,TGTGCCAGCAGCTCGACAGGGGCCAACTATGGCTACACCTTC
TRBV7-2,-,-,TRBJ1-3,CASSERWGNTIYF,TGTGCCAGCAGCGAGAGGTGGGGAAACACCATATATTTT
TRBV9,TRBD1,once,TRBJ2-7,CASSAPGGTGVSEQYF,TGTGCCAGCAGCGCCCCGGGAGGGACAGGGGTAAGCGAGCAGTACTTC
TRBV28,-,-,TRBJ1-2,CASSLSGSWQGNGYTF,TGTGCCAGCAGTTTAAGCGGATCGTGGCAGGGGAATGGCTACACCTTC
TRBV7-2,TRBD1,-,TRBJ1-6,CASSLAQGADSPLHF,TGTGCCAGCAGCTTAGCTCAGGGGGCGGATTCACCCCTCCACTTT